This T cell receptor (beta chain) was recovered during a study of blood T cells in healthy people across ages. A sample-barcoded 5' primer and a J-beta primer mix were used in a second PCR of about 6 to 12 cycles. A single record per CDR3 protein comes from TCRdb applying MiXCR to the 5' RACE reads. Among almost 300,000 distinct CDR3 sequences, 27% were seen once, and the ten largest hold 25% to 30%. CDR1 is SGHVS and CDR2 is FQNEAQ in the germline V gene. V dropped 5 bases and J dropped 8 bases, with 12 bases sitting between them. This CDR3 spans 12 amino acids. This sequence originates from a woman aged 65 to 85 in good health. Sequencing used blood. The chain is built from TRBV7-8 and TRBJ1-2; unclear D gene. The CDR3 nucleotides are TGTGCCAGCAGCCCGCATATAGGGGGCTACACCTTC. Encoded protein: CASSPHIGGYTF. Full variable domain (missing parts from reference TRBV7-8 and TRBJ1-2): GAGVSQSPRYKVAKRGQDVALRCDPISGHVSLFWYQQALGQGPEFLTYFQNEAQLDKSGLPSDRFFAERPEGSVSTLKIQRTQQEDSAVYLCASSPHIGGYTFGSGTRLTVV.